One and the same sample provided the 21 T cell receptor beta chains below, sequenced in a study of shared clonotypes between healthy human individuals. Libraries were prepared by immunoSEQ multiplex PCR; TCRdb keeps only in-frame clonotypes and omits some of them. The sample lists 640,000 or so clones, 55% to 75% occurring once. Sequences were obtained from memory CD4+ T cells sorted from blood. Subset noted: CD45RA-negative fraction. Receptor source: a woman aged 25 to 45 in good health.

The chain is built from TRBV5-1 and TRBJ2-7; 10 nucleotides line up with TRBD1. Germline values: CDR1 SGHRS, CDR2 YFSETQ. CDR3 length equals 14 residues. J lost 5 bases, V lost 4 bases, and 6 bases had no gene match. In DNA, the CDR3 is TGCGCCAGCAGCCAGCCGACAGGGGGCAACGAGCAGTACTTC. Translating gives CASSQPTGGNEQYF.

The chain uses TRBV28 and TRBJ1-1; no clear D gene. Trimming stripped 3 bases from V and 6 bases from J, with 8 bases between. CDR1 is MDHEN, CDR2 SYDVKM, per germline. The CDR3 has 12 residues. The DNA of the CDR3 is TGTGCCAGCAGTTTCACCGGGGCTGAAGCTTTCTTT. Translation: CASSFTGAEAFF.

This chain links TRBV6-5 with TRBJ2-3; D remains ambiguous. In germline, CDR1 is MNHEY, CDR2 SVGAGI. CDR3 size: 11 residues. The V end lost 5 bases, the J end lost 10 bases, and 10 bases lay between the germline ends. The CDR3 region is CASSETGPQYF. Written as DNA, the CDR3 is TGTGCCAGCAGTGAAACCGGCCCGCAGTATTTT.

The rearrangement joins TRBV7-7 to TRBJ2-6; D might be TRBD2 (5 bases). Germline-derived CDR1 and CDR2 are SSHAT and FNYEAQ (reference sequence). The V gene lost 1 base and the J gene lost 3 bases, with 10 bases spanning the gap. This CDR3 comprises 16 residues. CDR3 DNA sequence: TGTGCCAGCAGCTTAGAGACGGGGAATGGGGCCAACGTCCTGACTTTC. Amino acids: CASSLETGNGANVLTF.

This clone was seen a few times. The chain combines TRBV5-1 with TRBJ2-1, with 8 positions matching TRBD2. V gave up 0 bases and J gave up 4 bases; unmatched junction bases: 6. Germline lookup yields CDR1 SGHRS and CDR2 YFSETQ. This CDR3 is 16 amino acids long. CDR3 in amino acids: CASSLAIAGGYNEQFF. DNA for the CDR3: TGCGCCAGCAGCTTGGCCATCGCGGGAGGTTACAATGAGCAGTTCTTC.

The CDR3: CAWRSFQETQYF. CDR3 in DNA: TGTGCCTGGCGGTCTTTCCAAGAGACCCAGTACTTC. This rearrangement joins TRBV30 to TRBJ2-5; D unclear. The V gene's germline CDR1 is GTSNPN and CDR2 SVGIG (reference sequence). This CDR3 is 12 amino acids long. V lost 5 bases to trimming and J lost 1 base, with 8 bases between them.

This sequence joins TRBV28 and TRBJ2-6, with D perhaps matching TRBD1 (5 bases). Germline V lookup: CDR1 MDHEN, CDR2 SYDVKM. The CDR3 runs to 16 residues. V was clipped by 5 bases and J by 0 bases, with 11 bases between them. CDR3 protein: CASSADRLSGANVLTF. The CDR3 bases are TGTGCCAGCAGTGCCGACAGACTCTCTGGGGCCAACGTCCTGACTTTC.

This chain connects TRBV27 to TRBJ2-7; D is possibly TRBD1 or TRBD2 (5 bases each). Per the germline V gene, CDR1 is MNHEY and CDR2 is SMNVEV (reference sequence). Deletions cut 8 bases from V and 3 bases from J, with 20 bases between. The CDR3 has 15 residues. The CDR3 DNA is TGTGCCAGCCGCCGTCGAGCAGGGACGATCTACGAGCAGTACTTC. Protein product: CASRRRAGTIYEQYF.

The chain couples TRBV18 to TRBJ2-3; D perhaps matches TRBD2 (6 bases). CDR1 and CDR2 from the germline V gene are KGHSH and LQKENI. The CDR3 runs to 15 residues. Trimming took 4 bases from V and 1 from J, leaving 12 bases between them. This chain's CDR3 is CASSLSSVGTDTQYF. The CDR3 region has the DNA TGTGCCAGCTCACTCTCTAGCGTCGGCACAGATACGCAGTATTTT.

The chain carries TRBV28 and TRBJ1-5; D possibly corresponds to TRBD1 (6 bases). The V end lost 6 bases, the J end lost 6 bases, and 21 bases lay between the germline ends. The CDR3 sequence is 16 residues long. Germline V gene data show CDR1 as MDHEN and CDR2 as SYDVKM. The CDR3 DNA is TGTGCCAGCAGCCTAACGATGACAGGAAGAACTCAGCCCCAGCATTTT. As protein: CASSLTMTGRTQPQHF.

The CDR3 DNA sequence: TGTGCCAGCAGTTTAGGCGGGGCAGGCACCGGGGAGCTGTTTTTT. This gives the protein CASSLGGAGTGELFF. This sequence joins TRBV6-1 and TRBJ2-2, with D perhaps TRBD2 (6 bases). The germline V gene encodes CDR1 MNHNS and CDR2 SASEGT. The CDR3 is 15 residues long. V lost 5 bases, J lost 4 bases, and 14 bases lay in between.

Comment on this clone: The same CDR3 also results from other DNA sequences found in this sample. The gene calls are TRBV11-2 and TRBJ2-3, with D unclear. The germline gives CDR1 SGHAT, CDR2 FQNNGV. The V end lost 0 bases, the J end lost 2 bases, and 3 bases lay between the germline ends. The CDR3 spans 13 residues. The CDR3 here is CASSLDFTDTQYF. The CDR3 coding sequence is TGTGCCAGCAGCTTAGACTTCACAGATACGCAGTATTTT. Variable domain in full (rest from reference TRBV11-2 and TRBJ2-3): EAGVAQSPRYKIIEKRQSVAFWCNPISGHATLYWYQQILGQGPKLLIQFQNNGVVDDSQLPKDRFSAERLKGVDSTLKIQPAKLEDSAVYLCASSLDFTDTQYFGPGTRLTVL.

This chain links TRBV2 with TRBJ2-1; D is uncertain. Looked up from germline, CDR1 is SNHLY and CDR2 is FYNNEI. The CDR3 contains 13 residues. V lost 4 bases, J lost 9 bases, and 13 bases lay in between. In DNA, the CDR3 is TGTGCCAGCAGTGTAGAGGTTCCGGTTGAGCAGTTCTTC. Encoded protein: CASSVEVPVEQFF.

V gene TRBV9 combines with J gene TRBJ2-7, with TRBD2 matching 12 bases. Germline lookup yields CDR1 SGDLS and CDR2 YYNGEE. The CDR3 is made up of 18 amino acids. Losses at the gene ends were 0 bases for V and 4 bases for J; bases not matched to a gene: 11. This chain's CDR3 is CASSVGTSGTGAVYEQYF. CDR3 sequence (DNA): TGTGCCAGCAGCGTAGGGACTAGCGGGACCGGGGCAGTTTACGAGCAGTACTTC.

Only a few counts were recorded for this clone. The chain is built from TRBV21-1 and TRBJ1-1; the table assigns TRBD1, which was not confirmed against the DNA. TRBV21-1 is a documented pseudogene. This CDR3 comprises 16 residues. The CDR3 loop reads CASSTRGQGKNTEAFF. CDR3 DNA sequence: TGTGCCAGCAGCACCCGGGGACAGGGAAAAAACACTGAAGCTTTCTTT.

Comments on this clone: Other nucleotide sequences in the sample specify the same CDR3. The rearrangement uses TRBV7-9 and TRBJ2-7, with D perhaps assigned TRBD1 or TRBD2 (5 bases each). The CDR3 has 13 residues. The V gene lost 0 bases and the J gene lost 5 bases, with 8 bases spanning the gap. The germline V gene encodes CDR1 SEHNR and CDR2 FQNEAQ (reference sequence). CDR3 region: CASSLAGPNEQYF. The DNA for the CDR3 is TGTGCCAGCAGCTTAGCGGGACCGAACGAGCAGTACTTC.

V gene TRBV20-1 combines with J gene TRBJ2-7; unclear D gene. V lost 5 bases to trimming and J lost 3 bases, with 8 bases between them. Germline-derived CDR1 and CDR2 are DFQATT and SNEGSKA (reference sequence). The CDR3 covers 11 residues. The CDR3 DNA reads TGCAGTGCTCGTATAATCTACGAGCAGTACTTC. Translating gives CSARIIYEQYF.

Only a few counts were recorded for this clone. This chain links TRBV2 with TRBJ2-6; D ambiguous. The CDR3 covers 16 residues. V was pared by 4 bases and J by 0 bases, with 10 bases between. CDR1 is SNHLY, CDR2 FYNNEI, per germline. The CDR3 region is CASSAQLVSGANVLTF. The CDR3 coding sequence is TGTGCCAGCAGTGCACAATTGGTCTCTGGGGCCAACGTCCTGACTTTC.

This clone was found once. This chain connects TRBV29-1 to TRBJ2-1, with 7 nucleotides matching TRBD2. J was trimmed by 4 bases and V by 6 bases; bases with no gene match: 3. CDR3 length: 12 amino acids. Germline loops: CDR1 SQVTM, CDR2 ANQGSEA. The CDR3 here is CSVREDYNEQFF. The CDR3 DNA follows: TGCAGCGTCCGGGAGGATTACAATGAGCAGTTCTTC.

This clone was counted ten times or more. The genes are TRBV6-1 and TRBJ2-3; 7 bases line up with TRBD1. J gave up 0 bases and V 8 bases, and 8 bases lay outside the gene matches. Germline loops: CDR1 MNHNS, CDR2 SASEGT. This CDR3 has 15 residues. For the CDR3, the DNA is TGTGCCAGCTATCGGACAGGTACTAGCACAGATACGCAGTATTTT. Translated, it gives CASYRTGTSTDTQYF.

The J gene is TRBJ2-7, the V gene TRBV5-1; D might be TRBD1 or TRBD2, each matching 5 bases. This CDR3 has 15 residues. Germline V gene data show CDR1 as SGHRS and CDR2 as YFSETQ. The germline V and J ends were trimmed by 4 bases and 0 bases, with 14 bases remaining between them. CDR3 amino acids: CASSTGTGYSYEQYF. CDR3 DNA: TGCGCCAGCAGCACCGGGACGGGTTACTCCTACGAGCAGTACTTC.